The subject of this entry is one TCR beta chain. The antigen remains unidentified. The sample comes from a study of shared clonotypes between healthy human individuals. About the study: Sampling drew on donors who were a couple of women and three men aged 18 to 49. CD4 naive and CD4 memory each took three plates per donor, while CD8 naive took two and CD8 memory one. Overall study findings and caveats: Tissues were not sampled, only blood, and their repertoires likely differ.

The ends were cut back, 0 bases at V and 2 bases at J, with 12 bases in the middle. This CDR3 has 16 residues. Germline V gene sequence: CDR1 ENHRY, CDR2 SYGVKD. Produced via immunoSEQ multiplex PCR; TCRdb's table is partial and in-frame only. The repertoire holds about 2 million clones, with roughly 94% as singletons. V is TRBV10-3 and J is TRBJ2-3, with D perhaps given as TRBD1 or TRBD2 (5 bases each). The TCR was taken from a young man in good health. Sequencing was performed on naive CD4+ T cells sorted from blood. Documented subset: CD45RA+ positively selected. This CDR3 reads CAISESSGTDTDTQYF. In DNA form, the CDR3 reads TGTGCCATCAGTGAGTCCTCAGGGACGGACACAGATACGCAGTATTTT.